The entry below gives a single TCR beta chain sequence along with its context. This clonotype was observed many times. Its antigen is currently not known. One base away there is no much larger clone; base qualities are not given. This entry is derived from a study of T cells in Graves' hyperthyroidism and ophthalmopathy (dated by TCRdb to between 2018 and 2020). Looking at the study overall: Peripheral blood samples were taken at initial diagnosis, before any treatment was given. To identify TCR V-J signatures that set the groups apart, the researchers used a discovery cohort of about a hundred patients, made up of 40 to 45 with Graves' ophthalmopathy and some 56 with stable Graves' hyperthyroidism. Prospective prediction of ophthalmopathy was tested in an independent validation cohort consisting of some 20 hyperthyroidism patients and more than 15 patients who later progressed to ophthalmopathy. For training and testing, the approximately 97 patients in the discovery cohort were randomly divided in a 7:3 ratio. The study also compared thyroid tissue and blood T-cell repertoires from 6 or 7 Graves' hyperthyroidism patients. Once sampling was done, hyperthyroidism patients were given methimazole at a starting dose of 30 mg daily, whereas ophthalmopathy patients were given high-dose intravenous methylprednisolone. The paper reports TCR Vbeta CDR3 sequencing of over 130 peripheral blood samples: around 45 ophthalmopathy, under 85 hyperthyroidism and approximately 17 progressor patients.

Hyperthyroidism patients were aged 18 to 65 years and newly diagnosed, with disease duration of less than 2 months. Patients with uncontrolled infections, other autoimmune diseases, pregnancy or lactation were excluded. Diagnoses relied on clinical symptoms, serum thyroxine and TRAb, thyroid ultrasound and orbital computed tomography. Blood from progressor patients was drawn when they were first diagnosed with hyperthyroidism, before any ophthalmopathy symptoms appeared. PBMCs were separated from 8 to 10 ml of fresh peripheral blood using Ficoll-Paque density gradient centrifugation. Progressor patients were defined as those initially diagnosed with Graves' hyperthyroidism in whom ophthalmopathy developed during follow-up. Total RNA was extracted with Trizol reagent, and quality was checked on an Agilent 2100 Bioanalyzer. The TCR beta CDR3 regions were amplified from the RNA transcripts. For the first round of RT-PCR on the TCR CDR3, the HTBI primer set was used together with the Qiagen OneStep RT-PCR kit. A second multiplex PCR round built the libraries, followed by size selection and purification. Paired-end sequencing of the libraries was performed with 100 bp reads on an Illumina HiSeq2000. Regarding the original processing steps: SOAPnuke was used to process the raw data, throwing out any read that contained adapters or uncalled bases, had a mean Phred below 15, or lacked an exact constant-primer or identifier match. High-quality paired reads were merged using COPE v1.2.5, and each unique nucleotide sequence was defined as a clonotype. MiTCR v1.1 was used to align the clonotypes against IMGT TRBV, TRBD and TRBJ reference segments. The analysis included only V-J combinations with a frequency above 0.0001, which together covered 99.2% of the repertoires. A TCS score was defined as the ratio of F50 (clonal expansion) to E x V (chaos), with BLOSUM62-based TCRdist applied between CDR3 peptides within each V-J. Welch's t-statistics and random forest reduced several hundred V-J features to roughly 13, which were used in a naive Bayes classifier (R e1071). TCRdb reanalyzed the raw reads on its own, using fastp at Q25 for trimming and MiXCR for clone calling, and kept in-frame beta chains. Identical CDR3 protein sequences are pooled into one entry, listed with their most common genes and DNA. What appears here as the V and J calls and clone size reflects TCRdb's work, not the paper's. A total of some 300,000 distinct CDR3 sequences appear in this sample, about an eighth of them only once. The ten largest clones add up to 6% to 8% of the sample.

The study at large found these results: Sample size was not statistically predetermined, and blinding of investigators to group allocation was not performed. Blood samples also contained most of the expanded thyroid clonotypes (frequency above 0.001), which suggests that blood repertoires may reflect thyroid immune responses. Ophthalmopathy was separated from stable hyperthyroidism by a 13 V-J signature model, with 87.88% sensitivity and about 81% specificity obtained in cross-validation and 80%/75% obtained in testing. In validation, the model predicted progression to ophthalmopathy with over 65% sensitivity and about 73% specificity, a median of about 6 months before onset.

The germline V gene gives CDR1 as SGHVS and CDR2 as FQNEAQ. The CDR3 spans 15 residues, from the cysteine through the phenylalanine. CDR3 DNA is the only sequence kept; it has 45 bases, read in frame from the first base. Trimming removed 1 base from V and 5 bases from J, leaving 14 bases between the germline ends. This sequence was found in a woman between 25 and 40 years old with Graves' hyperthyroidism that later progressed to Graves' ophthalmopathy. The sample consisted of blood. The sequence links TRBV7-8 to TRBJ2-5; a weak D assignment points to TRBD2 (6 bases agree). The CDR3 loop reads CASSLDAGRVETQYF. At the DNA level, the sequence is TGTGCCAGCAGCTTAGATGCGGGAAGGGTGGAGACCCAGTACTTC. With all but the CDR3 taken from the reference TRBV7-8 and TRBJ2-5 genes, the full variable domain is: GAGVSQSPRYKVAKRGQDVALRCDPISGHVSLFWYQQALGQGPEFLTYFQNEAQLDKSGLPSDRFFAERPEGSVSTLKIQRTQQEDSAVYLCASSLDAGRVETQYFGPGTRLLVL.